This T cell receptor beta chain was profiled in a study of blood T cells in healthy people across ages. Study-wide results and limits: It was held that the diversity estimates obtained from one million T cells were underestimates.

Primers used in a second PCR of about 6 to 12 cycles were a sample-barcoded 5' primer and a J-beta primer mix. Per-sample output comprised a minimum of 2.5 million paired-end reads containing CDR3. TCRdb reanalysed the 5' RACE reads using MiXCR and keeps one entry per CDR3 protein. The sample holds about 1.1 million distinct CDR3 sequences, 35% to 45% seen once. Sample donors were healthy Caucasian individuals that came from Russia, aged roughly 6 to 100. This clonotype was picked up many times. The target antigen is unknown. The V segment lost 11 bases and the J segment 2 bases; nucleotides outside the gene matches: 4. CDR3 size: 12 residues. CDR1 ENHRY and CDR2 SYGVKD come from the germline V gene.

This clonotype was sampled from a man between 18 and 35 years old in good health. This chain uses TRBV10-3 with TRBJ2-5, with TRBD2 identical over 8 bases. The material sequenced was blood. The CDR3 sequence: CASSGGQETQYF. Written as DNA, the CDR3 is TGTGCCTCCTCGGGAGGGCAAGAGACCCAGTACTTC.